A single T cell receptor beta chain is shown here with its context. This record belongs to a study of blood T cell repertoires in COVID-19. Study context: Samples came from the United States, Italy and Spain, spanning acute and convalescent COVID-19. T cells, B-cell-depleted T cells, or PBMCs supplied cDNA or gDNA.

Authors' processing steps: It was from reference gene primer amplification that nucleated cell counts were estimated. Measured with immunoSEQ multiplex PCR; TCRdb has only the in-frame clones, and not every one. V, J and clone size are taken as reported in that table, and D and trimming were inferred from the DNA itself. Seen here are a few hundred thousand clones, about 85% observed once, and the top ten hold 3.5% to 4%. Germline V CDR1 and CDR2: WNHNN, SYGVQD (reference sequence). V lost 1 base, J lost 8 bases, and 0 bases stayed unmatched. This CDR3 has 13 amino acids. The receptor was isolated from a woman aged 18-30 years with acute or convalescent COVID-19. The sample was peripheral blood. V gene TRBV10-1 combines with J gene TRBJ2-1; TRBD1 matches at 9 bases. CDR3: CASSEWTGDEQFF. CDR3 bases: TGCGCCAGCAGTGAGTGGACAGGGGATGAGCAGTTCTTC.